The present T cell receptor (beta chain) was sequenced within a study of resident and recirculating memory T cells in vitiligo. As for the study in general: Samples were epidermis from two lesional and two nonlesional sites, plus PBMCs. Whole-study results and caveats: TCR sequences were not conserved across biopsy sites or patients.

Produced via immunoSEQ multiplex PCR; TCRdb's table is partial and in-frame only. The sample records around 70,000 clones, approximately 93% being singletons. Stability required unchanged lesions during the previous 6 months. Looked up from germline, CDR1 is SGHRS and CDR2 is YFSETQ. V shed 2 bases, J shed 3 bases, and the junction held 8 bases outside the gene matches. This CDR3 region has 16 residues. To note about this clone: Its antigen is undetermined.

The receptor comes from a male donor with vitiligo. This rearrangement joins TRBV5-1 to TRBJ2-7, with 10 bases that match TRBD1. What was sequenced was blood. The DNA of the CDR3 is TGCGCCAGCAGCTTCGCGACAGGGGGCTTTGGCTACGAGCAGTACTTC. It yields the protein CASSFATGGFGYEQYF.